This T cell receptor (beta chain) was found in a study of CD8 T cells in ankylosing spondylitis. Each TCR beta library was made by quantitative 5'-RACE that incorporated molecular barcodes. Using its own MiXCR run on the 5' RACE reads, TCRdb lists one record per CDR3 protein. Here the sample spans 20,000 to 30,000 distinct CDR3 sequences, 10% to 15% being singletons. The CDR3 sequence is 15 residues long. Germline-derived CDR1 and CDR2 are SGHRS and YFSETQ. V gave up 2 bases and J gave up 0 bases, with 9 bases separating them. Study results and caveats: According to the report, clones linked to the disease were significantly enriched in matched synovial fluid samples taken from ankylosing spondylitis patients. A motif in TCR beta, a set of 8 or 9 highly homologous variants, appeared characteristic of ankylosing spondylitis blood. Disease-associated clonotypes exhibited CD8+ identity and were relatively infrequent in peripheral blood.

This clonotype was found many times. Its antigen is unknown. Sequenced: blood. The V gene is TRBV5-1, the J gene TRBJ1-5, with TRBD1 as a possible D gene (6 bases). The sequence was collected from a male donor with ankylosing spondylitis or in good health (not recorded which). The CDR3 reads CASSLGDNSNQPQHF. The CDR3, as DNA: TGCGCCAGCAGCTTAGGGGACAATAGCAATCAGCCCCAGCATTTT.